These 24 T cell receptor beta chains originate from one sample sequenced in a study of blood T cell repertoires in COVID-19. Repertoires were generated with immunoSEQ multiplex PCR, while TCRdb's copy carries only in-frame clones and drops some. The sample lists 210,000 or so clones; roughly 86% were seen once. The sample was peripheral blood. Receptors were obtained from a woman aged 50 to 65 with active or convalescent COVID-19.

DNA for the CDR3: TGCGCCAGCAGCCCCCTAGCGGGAGGGAACACCGGGGAGCTGTTTTTT. It yields the protein CASSPLAGGNTGELFF. This chain uses TRBV5-1 with TRBJ2-2, with 11 bases identical to TRBD2. Germline CDR1 and CDR2: SGHRS and YFSETQ. V dropped 4 bases and J dropped 1; count of bases not matched to a gene: 3. The CDR3 sequence is 16 residues long.

DNA for the CDR3: TGTGCCAGCAGTTACTACAGGGGTGAAAAACTGTTTTTT. It yields the protein CASSYYRGEKLFF. V usage is TRBV6-5 and J usage is TRBJ1-4; 7 bases line up with TRBD1. V shed 1 base, J shed 7 bases, and the junction held 0 bases outside the gene matches. The CDR3 runs to 13 residues. Germline CDR1 and CDR2: MNHEY and SVGAGI.

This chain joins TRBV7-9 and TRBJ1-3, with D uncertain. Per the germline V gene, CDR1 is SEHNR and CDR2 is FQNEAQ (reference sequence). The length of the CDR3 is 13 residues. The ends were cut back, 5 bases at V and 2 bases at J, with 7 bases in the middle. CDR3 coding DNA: TGTGCCAGCAGCCGACTCACTGGAAACACCATATATTTT. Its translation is CASSRLTGNTIYF.

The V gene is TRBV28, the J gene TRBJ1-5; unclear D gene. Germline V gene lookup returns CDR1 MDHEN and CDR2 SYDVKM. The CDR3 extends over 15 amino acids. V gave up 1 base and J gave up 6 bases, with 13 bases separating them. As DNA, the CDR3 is TGTGCCAGCAGTTTATTCGGGGAAGGCGGTCAGCCCCAGCATTTT. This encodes CASSLFGEGGQPQHF.

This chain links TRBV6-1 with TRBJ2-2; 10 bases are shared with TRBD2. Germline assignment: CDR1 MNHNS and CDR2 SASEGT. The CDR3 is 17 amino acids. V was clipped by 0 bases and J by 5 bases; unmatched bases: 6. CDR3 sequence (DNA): TGTGCCAGCAGTGAAGCTGGAGCGGGAGGGCGTACCGGGGAGCTGTTTTTT. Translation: CASSEAGAGGRTGELFF.

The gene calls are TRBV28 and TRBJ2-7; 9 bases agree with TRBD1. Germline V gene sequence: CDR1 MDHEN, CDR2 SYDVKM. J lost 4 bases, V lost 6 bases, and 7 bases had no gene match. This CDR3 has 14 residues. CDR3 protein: CASRKWTGEYEQYF. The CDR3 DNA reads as TGTGCCAGCAGGAAGTGGACAGGGGAATACGAGCAGTACTTC.

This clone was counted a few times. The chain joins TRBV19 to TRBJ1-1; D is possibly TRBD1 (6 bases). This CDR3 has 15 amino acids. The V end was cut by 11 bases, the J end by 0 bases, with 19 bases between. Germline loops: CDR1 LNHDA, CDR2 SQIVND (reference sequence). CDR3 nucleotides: TGTGCCCTCCAGGGGTCAAACTTCATGAACACTGAAGCTTTCTTT. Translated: CALQGSNFMNTEAFF. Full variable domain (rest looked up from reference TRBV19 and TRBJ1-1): DGGITQSPKYLFRKEGQNVTLSCEQNLNHDAMYWYRQDPGQGLRLIYYSQIVNDFQKGDIAEGYSVSREKKESFPLTVTSAQKNPTAFYLCALQGSNFMNTEAFFGQGTRLTVV.

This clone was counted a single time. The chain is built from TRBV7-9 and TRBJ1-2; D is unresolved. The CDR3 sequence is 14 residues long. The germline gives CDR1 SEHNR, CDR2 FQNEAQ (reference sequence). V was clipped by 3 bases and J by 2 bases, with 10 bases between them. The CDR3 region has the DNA TGTGCCAGCAGCTTGCTAGGTGTCAACTATGGCTACACCTTC. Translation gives CASSLLGVNYGYTF.

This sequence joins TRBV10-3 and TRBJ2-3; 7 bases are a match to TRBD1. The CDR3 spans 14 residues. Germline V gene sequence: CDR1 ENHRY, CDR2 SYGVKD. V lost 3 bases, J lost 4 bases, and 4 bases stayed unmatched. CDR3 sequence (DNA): TGTGCCATCAGTGAAAAGGGGGCCGCAGATACGCAGTATTTT. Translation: CAISEKGAADTQYF.

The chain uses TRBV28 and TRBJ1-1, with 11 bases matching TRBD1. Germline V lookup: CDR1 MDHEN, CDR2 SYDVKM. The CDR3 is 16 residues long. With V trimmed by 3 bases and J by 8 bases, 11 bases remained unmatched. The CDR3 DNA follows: TGTGCCAGCAGTTTTGCCCGGACAGGGGGCGCTTTCGAAGCTTTCTTT. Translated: CASSFARTGGAFEAFF.

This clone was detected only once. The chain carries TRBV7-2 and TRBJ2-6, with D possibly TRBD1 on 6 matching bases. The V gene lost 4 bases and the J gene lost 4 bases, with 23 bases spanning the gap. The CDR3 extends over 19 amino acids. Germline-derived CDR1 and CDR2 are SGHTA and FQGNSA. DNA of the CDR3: TGTGCCAGCAGCTCCCCACAGGGCCCCCTTTTTGGCGGGGCCAACGTCCTGACTTTC. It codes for CASSSPQGPLFGGANVLTF.

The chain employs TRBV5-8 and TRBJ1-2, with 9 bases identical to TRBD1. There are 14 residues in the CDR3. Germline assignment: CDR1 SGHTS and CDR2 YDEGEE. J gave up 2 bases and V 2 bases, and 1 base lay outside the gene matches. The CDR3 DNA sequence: TGTGCCAGCAGCTTTGGGACAGGGAACTATGGCTACACCTTC. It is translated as CASSFGTGNYGYTF.

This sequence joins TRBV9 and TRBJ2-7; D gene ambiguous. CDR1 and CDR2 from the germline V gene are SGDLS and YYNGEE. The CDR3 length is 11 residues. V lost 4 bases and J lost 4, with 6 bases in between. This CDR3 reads CASSSRYEQYV. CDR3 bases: TGTGCCAGCAGCTCCAGATACGAGCAGTACGTC.

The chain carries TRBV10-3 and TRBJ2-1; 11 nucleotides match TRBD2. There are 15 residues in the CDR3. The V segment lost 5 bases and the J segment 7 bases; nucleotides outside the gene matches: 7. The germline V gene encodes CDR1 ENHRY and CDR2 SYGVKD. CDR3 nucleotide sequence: TGTGCCATCAGTCAAACTAGCGGGAGCGCAAATGAGCAGTTCTTC. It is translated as CAISQTSGSANEQFF.

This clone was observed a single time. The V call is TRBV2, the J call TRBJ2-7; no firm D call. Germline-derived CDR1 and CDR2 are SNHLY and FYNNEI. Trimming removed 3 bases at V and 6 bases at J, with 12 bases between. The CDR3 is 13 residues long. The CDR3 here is CASSEVPSGEQYV. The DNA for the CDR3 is TGTGCCAGCAGTGAGGTGCCTTCCGGCGAGCAGTACGTC.

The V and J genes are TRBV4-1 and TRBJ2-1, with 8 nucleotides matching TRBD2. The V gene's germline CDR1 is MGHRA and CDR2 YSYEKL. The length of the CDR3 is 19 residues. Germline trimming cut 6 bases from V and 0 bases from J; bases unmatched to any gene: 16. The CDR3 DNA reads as TGCGCCAGCAGGCCCCGGTTTTCTCCAAGCGGGAGCTCCTACAATGAGCAGTTCTTC. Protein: CASRPRFSPSGSSYNEQFF.

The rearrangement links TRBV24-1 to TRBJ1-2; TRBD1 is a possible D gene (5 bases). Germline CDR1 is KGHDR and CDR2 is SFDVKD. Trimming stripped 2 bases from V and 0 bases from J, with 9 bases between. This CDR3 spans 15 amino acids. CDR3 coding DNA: TGTGCCACCAGTGATTCCGACAGACCTAACTATGGCTACACCTTC. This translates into CATSDSDRPNYGYTF.

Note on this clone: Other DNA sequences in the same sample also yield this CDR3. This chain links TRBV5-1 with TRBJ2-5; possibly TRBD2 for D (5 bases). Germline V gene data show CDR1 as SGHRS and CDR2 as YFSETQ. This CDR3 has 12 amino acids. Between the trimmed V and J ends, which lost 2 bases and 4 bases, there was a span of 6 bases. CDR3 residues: CASSFGGETQYF. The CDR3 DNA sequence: TGCGCCAGCAGCTTCGGAGGAGAGACCCAGTACTTC.

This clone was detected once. The CDR3 sequence: CASNSHNSPLHF. Here the CDR3 DNA reads TGTGCCAGCAATAGCCACAATTCACCCCTCCACTTT. The chain has TRBV6-5 and TRBJ1-6, with no clear D. V was pared by 7 bases and J by 7 bases, with 8 bases between. Germline lookup yields CDR1 MNHEY and CDR2 SVGAGI. The CDR3 spans 12 residues.

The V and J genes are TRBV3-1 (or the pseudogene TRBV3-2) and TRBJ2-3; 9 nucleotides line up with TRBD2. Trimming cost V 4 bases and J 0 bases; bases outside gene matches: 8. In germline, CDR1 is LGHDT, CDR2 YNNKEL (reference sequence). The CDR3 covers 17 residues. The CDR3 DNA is TGTGCCAGCAGCCTCCCGGGAAGCGGGAGGAGCACAGATACGCAGTATTTT. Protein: CASSLPGSGRSTDTQYF.

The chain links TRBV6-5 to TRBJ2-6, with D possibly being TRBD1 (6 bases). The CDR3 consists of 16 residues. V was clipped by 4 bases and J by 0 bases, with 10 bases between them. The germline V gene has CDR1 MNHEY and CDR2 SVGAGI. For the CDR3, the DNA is TGTGCCAGCAGTTCCGGACAGATCTCTGGGGCCAACGTCCTGACTTTC. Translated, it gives CASSSGQISGANVLTF.

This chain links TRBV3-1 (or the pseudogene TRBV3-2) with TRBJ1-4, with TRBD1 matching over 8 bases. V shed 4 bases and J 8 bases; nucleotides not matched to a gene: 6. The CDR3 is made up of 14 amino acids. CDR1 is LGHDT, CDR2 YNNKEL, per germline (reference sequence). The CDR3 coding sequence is TGTGCCAGCAGCCGCGCAGGGGGCTCGGAAAAACTGTTTTTT. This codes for CASSRAGGSEKLFF.

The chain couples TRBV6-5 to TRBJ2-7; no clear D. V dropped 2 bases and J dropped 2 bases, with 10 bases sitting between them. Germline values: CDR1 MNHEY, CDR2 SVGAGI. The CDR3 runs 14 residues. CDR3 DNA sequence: TGTGCCAGCAGTTACGCCGGGTCCCCCTACGAGCAGTACGTC. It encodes CASSYAGSPYEQYV.

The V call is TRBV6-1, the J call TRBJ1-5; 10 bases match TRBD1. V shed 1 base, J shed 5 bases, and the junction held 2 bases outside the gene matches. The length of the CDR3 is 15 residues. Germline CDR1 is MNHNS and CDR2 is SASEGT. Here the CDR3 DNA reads TGTGCCAGCAGTGAAGGGGACAGGGGTTATCAGCCCCAGCATTTT. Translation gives CASSEGDRGYQPQHF.